The rows below give T cell receptor beta chains drawn from one sample of a study of blood T cell repertoires in COVID-19. Using immunoSEQ multiplex PCR, the repertoire was profiled, and TCRdb retains in-frame clones only, with some absent. In the table there are a few hundred thousand clones, around four fifths of which are singletons. Sequenced: peripheral blood. Receptors were obtained from a man aged 55 to 70 with acute or convalescent COVID-19. CDR3s include the opening cysteine and the closing phenylalanine or tryptophan. Fields, in order: D gene, V gene, J gene, clone size, CDR3 DNA, CDR3 protein. D genes are given only for firm matches. Size values are once, few and many counts, or a class for expanded clones, and some rows have none.

>TRBD2|TRBV28|TRBJ2-5|NA
TGTGCCATCCAACTGGGGGGGAACCAAGAGACCCAGTACTTC
CAIQLGGNQETQYF
>TRBD1|TRBV13|TRBJ2-3|once
TGTGCCAGCAGCTTAGGTCAGGGGGCTCTGGATACGCAGTATTTT
CASSLGQGALDTQYF
>TRBD1|TRBV5-4|TRBJ2-1|NA
TGTGCCAGCAGTTCGGCCCACGCGACAGGGATTCTCAATGAGCAGTTCTTC
CASSSAHATGILNEQFF
>TRBD2|TRBV27|TRBJ2-5|NA
TGTGCCAGCAGCCCAGCGGGAGGGCCTCAAGAGACCCAGTACTTC
CASSPAGGPQETQYF
>NA|TRBV4-1|TRBJ1-1|NA
TGCGCCAGCAGCCAAGACCATCGAGACAGAAACACTGAAGCTTTCTTT
CASSQDHRDRNTEAFF
>NA|TRBV6-6|TRBJ1-5|NA
TGTGCCAGCAGTTACTCGACCGACAGTAACTATCAGCCCCAGCATTTT
CASSYSTDSNYQPQHF
>TRBD1|TRBV7-2|TRBJ2-7|NA
TGTGCCAGCAGCTTGGCTCGGGACAGGGGAGACTACGAGCAGTACTTC
CASSLARDRGDYEQYF
>NA|TRBV19|TRBJ1-5|NA
TGTGCCAGTAGGCTGGGGGCCGATGGGAATCAGCCCCAGCATTTT
CASRLGADGNQPQHF
>NA|TRBV12-2|TRBJ1-4|NA
TGTGCAAGTCGCTTGAACGATCCGGGACAGGGGGCTGGAAAACTGTTTTTT
CASRLNDPGQGAGKLFF
>NA|TRBV7-6|TRBJ2-1|NA
TGTGCCAGCAGCTTAACCCTTAACCGGGGACTGTACAATGAGCAGTTCTTC
CASSLTLNRGLYNEQFF
>TRBD2|TRBV27|TRBJ2-7|NA
TGTGCCAGCAGTTTCTCTCGGGCTAGCGGGAGGTTGGAGCAGTACTTC
CASSFSRASGRLEQYF
>TRBD1|TRBV29-1|TRBJ2-7|few
TGCAGCGTTGAAGAGGGGACAGAGTACGAGCAGTACTTC
CSVEEGTEYEQYF
>TRBD1|TRBV6-2/TRBV6-3|TRBJ2-2|few
TGTGCCAGCAGTTACGGCGGACAGGGGAACACCGGGGAGCTGTTTTTT
CASSYGGQGNTGELFF
>NA|TRBV6-5|TRBJ1-6|NA
TGTGCCAGCAGTTACTCGGGGGGGCGCATCTCACCCCTCCACTTT
CASSYSGGRISPLHF
>TRBD1|TRBV13|TRBJ2-5|NA
TGTGCCAGCAGCTTAGCCGGGACAGGGGGCGTGGAGACCCAGTACTTC
CASSLAGTGGVETQYF